This T cell receptor beta chain was captured in a study of post-analysis software for immune sequencing data. Background on the study: Relapsing-remitting, secondary progressive and progressive-relapsing courses of multiple sclerosis were included.

Study-wide results and caveats: TRBV5-6, TRBV5-1 and TRBV20-1 were among roughly 5 TRBV segments more frequent in patients than controls.

The sample holds one count of this clonotype. Its specificity is not known. CDR3 size: 16 residues. V dropped 3 bases and J dropped 5; count of bases not matched to a gene: 6. Each TCR beta cDNA library carried unique molecular identifiers. Starting from approximately 1 to 10 million T cells, the study yielded a few hundred thousand cDNA molecules. TCRdb ran MiXCR on the PCR reads and lists one entry per CDR3 protein. The sample lists some 890,000 distinct CDR3 sequences, about 57% occurring once. The sequence was obtained from a girl aged 5 to 17 with multiple sclerosis. The chain carries TRBV12-3 or TRBV12-4 and TRBJ2-3, with 12 bases lining up with TRBD2. The sequenced material came from blood. Here the CDR3 reads CASSFRTSGTRDTQYF. The CDR3, as DNA: TGTGCCAGCAGTTTCCGGACTAGCGGGACTAGAGATACGCAGTATTTT.